This TCR beta chain was recovered during a study of cytotoxic CD8 clonotypes in ibrutinib-treated CLL. Study-wide points: Baseline clonality exceeded age-matched healthy donors and tracked circulating CD8+ T-cell counts.

Details on this clone: Its specificity is unknown.

Per the germline V gene, CDR1 is LNHDA and CDR2 is SQIVND (reference sequence). Between the trimmed V and J ends, which lost 7 bases and 8 bases, there was a span of 26 bases. CDR3 length: 16 amino acids. Using immunoSEQ multiplex PCR, the repertoire was profiled, and TCRdb retains in-frame clones only, with some absent. The data hold 200,000 to 250,000 clones, with more than 70% observed a single time. This TCR came from a human donor with chronic lymphocytic leukemia. J is TRBJ1-2 and V is TRBV19; a possible D gene is TRBD1 (6 bases). Sample: PBMCs, taken after 12 months of ibrutinib treatment. Here the CDR3 DNA reads TGTGCCAGTACCACGGCTGGGGGCGGTATCGCGGACGGCTACACCTTC. Translation: CASTTAGGGIADGYTF. The full variable domain, completed using reference TRBV19 and TRBJ1-2, is DGGITQSPKYLFRKEGQNVTLSCEQNLNHDAMYWYRQDPGQGLRLIYYSQIVNDFQKGDIAEGYSVSREKKESFPLTVTSAQKNPTAFYLCASTTAGGGIADGYTFGSGTRLTVV.